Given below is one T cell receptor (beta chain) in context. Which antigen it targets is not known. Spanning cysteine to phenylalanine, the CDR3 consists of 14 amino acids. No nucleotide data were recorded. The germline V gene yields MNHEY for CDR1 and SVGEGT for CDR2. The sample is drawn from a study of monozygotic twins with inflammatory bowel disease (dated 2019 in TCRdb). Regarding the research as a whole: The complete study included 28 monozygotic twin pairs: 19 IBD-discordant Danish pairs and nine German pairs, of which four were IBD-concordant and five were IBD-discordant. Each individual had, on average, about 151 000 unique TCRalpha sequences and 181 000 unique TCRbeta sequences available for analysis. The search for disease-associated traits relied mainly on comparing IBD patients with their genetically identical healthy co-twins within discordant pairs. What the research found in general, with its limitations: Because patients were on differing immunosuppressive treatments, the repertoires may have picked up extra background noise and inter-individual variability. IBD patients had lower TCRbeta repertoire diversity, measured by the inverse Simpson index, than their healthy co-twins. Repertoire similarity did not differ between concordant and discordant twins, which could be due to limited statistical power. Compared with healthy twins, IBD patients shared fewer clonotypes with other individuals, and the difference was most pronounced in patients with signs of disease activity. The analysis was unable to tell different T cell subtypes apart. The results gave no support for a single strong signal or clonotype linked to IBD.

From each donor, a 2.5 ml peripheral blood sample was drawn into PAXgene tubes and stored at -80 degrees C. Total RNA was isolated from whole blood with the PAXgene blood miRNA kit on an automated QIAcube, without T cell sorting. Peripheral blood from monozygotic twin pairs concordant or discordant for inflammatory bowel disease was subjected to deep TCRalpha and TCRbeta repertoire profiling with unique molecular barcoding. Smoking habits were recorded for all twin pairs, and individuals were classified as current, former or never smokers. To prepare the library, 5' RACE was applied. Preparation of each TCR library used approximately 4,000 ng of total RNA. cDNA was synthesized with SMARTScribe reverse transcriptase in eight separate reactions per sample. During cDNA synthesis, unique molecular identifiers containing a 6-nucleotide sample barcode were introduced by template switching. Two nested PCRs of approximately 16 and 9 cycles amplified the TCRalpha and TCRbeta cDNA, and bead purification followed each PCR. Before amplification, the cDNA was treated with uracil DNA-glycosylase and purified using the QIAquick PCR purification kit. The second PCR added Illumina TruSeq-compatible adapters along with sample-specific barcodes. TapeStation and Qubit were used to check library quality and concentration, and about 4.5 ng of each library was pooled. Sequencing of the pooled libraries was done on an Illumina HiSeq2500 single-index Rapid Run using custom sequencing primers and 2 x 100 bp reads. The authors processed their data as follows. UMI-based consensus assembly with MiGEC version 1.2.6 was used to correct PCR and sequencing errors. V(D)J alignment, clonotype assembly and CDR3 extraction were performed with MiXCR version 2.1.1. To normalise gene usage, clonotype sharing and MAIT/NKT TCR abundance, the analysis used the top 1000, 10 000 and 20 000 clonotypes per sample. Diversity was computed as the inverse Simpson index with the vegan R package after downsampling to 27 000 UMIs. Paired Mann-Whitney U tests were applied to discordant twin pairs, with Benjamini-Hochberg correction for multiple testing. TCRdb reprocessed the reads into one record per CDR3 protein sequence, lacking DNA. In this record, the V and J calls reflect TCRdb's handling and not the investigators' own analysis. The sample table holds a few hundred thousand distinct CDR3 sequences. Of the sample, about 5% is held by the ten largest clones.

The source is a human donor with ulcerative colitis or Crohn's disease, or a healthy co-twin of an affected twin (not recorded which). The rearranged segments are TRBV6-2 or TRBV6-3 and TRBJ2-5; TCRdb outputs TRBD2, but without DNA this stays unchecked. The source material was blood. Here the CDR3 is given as CASSYSGPKETQYF.